This TCR beta chain was found in a study of cytomegalovirus exposure and HLA in healthy donors. In the study overall: Most donors, roughly 82% of a few hundred genotyped, fell in the Caucasian-associated ancestry cluster.

This CDR3 comprises 12 residues. CDR1 is SGHAT and CDR2 is FQNNGV in the germline V gene. The V end lost 4 bases, the J end lost 3 bases, and 7 bases lay between the germline ends. The primer mix had 60 Vbeta and 13 Jbeta primers. Only in-frame clones appear in the TCRdb table, and some are missing; sequencing was by immunoSEQ multiplex PCR. This table holds over 150,000 clones, roughly 78% found once. The gene calls are TRBV11-2 and TRBJ2-7; D unresolved. The source of this sequence is a woman between 50 and 59 years old in good health and CMV-seropositive. The sample comprised PBMCs. The CDR3, as DNA: TGTGCCAGCAGCTATGACATCTACGAGCAGTACTTC. Its protein product is CASSYDIYEQYF.